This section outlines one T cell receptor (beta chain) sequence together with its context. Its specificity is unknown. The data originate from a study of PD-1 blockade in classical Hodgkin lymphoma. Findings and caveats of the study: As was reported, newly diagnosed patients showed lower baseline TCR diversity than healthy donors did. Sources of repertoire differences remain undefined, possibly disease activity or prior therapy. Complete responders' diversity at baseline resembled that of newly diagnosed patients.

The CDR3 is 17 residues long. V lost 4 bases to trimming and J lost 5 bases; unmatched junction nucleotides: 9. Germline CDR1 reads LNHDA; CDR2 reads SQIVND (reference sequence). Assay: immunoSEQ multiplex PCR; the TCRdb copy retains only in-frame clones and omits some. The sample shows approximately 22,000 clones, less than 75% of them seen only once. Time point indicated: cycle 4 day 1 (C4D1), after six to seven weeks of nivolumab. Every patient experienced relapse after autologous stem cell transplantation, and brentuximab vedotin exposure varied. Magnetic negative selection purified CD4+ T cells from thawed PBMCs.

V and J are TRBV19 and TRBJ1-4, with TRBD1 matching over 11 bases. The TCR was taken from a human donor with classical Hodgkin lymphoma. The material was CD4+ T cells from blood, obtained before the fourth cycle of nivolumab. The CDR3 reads CASSTGTGGRPNEKLFF. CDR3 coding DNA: TGTGCCAGTAGTACCGGGACAGGGGGACGCCCCAATGAAAAACTGTTTTTT. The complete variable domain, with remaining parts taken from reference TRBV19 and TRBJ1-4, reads DGGITQSPKYLFRKEGQNVTLSCEQNLNHDAMYWYRQDPGQGLRLIYYSQIVNDFQKGDIAEGYSVSREKKESFPLTVTSAQKNPTAFYLCASSTGTGGRPNEKLFFGSGTQLSVL.